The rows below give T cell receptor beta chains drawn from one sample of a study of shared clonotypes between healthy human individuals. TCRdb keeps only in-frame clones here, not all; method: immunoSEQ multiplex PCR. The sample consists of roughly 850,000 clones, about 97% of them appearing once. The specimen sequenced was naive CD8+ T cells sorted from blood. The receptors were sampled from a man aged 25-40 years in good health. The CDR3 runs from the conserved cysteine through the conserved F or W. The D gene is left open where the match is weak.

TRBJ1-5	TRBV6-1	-	TGTGCCAGCAGTGAAGGTGGGGCAGCCGATTATGTGTATAGCAATCAGCCCCAGCATTTT	CASSEGGAADYVYSNQPQHF
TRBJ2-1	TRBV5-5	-	TGTGCCAGCAGCTTGTTCAGTTTAGGCTACAATGAGCAGTTCTTC	CASSLFSLGYNEQFF
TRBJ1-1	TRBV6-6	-	TGTGCCAGCAGCTCCTCGAGAGGAAACACTGAAGCTTTCTTT	CASSSSRGNTEAFF
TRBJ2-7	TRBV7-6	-	TGTGCCAGCAGCTTGCGCCATCACATCTCCTACGAGCAGTACTTC	CASSLRHHISYEQYF
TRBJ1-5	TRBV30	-	TGTGCCTGGAAGCAACAGTGGGGCAATCAGCCCCAGCATTTT	CAWKQQWGNQPQHF
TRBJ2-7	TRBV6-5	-	TGTGCCAGCAGGATGGGCAGTACGAGCTCCTACGAGCAGTACTTC	CASRMGSTSSYEQYF
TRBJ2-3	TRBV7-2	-	TGTGCCAGCAGCTTAGCGAGCACAGATACGCAGTATTTT	CASSLASTDTQYF
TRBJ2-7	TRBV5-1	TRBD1	TGCGCCAGCAGCTTGATGGGGACAGGGGGGTACGAGCAGTACTTC	CASSLMGTGGYEQYF
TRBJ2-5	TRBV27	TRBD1	TGTGCCAGCAGTTTATACCCAGGGGGCGCTTGTCGAGAGACCCAGTACTTC	CASSLYPGGACRETQYF
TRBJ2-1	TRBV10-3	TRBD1	TGTGCCATCAGTTTGACAGGGTACAATGAGCAGTTCTTC	CAISLTGYNEQFF
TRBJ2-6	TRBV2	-	TGTGCCAGCAGTGAGGGACGGGGGTACGGGGCCAACGTCCTGACTTTC	CASSEGRGYGANVLTF
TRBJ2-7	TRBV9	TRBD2	TGTGCCAGCAGCTCGGGACTAGCGGGAGTCGAGCAGTACTTC	CASSSGLAGVEQYF
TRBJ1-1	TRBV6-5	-	TGTGCCAGCTCGGGGAATATGAACACTGAAGCTTTCTTT	CASSGNMNTEAFF
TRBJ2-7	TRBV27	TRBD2	TGTGCCAGCAGCCCGGGACTAAAATCGGGCGAGCAGTACTTC	CASSPGLKSGEQYF
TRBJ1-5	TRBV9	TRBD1	TGTGCCAGCAGCTCCCGGGACAGGGGTCAGCCCCAGCATTTT	CASSSRDRGQPQHF
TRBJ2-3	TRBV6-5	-	TGTGCCAGCAGTTACGTTTCGGGGGCAGATACGCAGTATTTT	CASSYVSGADTQYF
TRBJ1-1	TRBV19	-	TGTGCCAGTAGTATAGGGCAGGGCTACACTGAAGCTTTCTTT	CASSIGQGYTEAFF
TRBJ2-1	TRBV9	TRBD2	TGTGCCAGCAGCGTCGGACTAGCGGGAACGTGGGATGAGCAGTTCTTC	CASSVGLAGTWDEQFF